Reported below is one T cell receptor (beta chain). Its target antigen remains unknown. No base-level quality is on record; no much larger clone is a single base apart. The sample comes from a study of fetal regulatory T cell absence and autoimmunity (dated by TCRdb to about 2017). Regarding the complete study: Exocrine pancreas autoimmunity was observed in the IPEX patients in the absence of clinical diabetes.

Repertoire sequencing was done on genomic DNA taken from frozen pancreas tissue. The DNeasy Blood and Tissue Kit was used to extract 2-3 ug of genomic DNA from either umbilical cord blood or frozen pancreas. General conclusions and limits of the study: The oligoclonal enrichment was taken as support for antigen-driven autoimmunity in the pancreas before birth in IPEX syndrome. Cord blood and pancreas had broadly similar TRB gene family usage, resembling published neonatal and adult repertoires. Significant oligoclonal enrichment of the TCR compartment was observed in pancreas versus cord blood, with some top clones enriched more than 90-fold.

On the immunoSEQ human TCRbeta survey platform, TCRbeta CDR3 regions were amplified and barcoded with a two-step multiplex PCR. Libraries were sequenced on Illumina instruments, with IgH sequenced in parallel from the same samples. As for the original processing: To remove PCR and sequencing errors, raw reads were filtered against IMGT V, D, J definitions and grouped with a nearest-neighbor algorithm. A clone was defined as an identical nucleotide sequence, and differential abundance between tissues was tested with a Fisher exact test for each clone using a pFDR threshold of p<0.01. Clones with frequencies too low for statistical inference were excluded by a minimum inclusion filter of 10 in either sample. The immunoSEQ Analyzer was used for pairwise clonal comparisons, and IMGT tools were used to assess gene family usage. TCRdb's version of the immuneACCESS table is confined to in-frame rearrangements and falls short of the full clone set. An unresolved V gene accounts for under half of the shortfall where checked; the remainder is of unknown origin. That table furnishes V, J and clone size, whereas the DNA furnished D and trimming. The sample records more than 90,000 clones, about three quarters of which are singletons. 2% of the sample rests with the top ten.

This clonotype was obtained from a male donor with IPEX syndrome. Sequencing input: pancreas tissue.

The encoded CDR3 is CASNLGGGSTGELFF. The DNA is TGTGCCAGCAACCTGGGGGGAGGTTCCACCGGGGAGCTGTTTTTT. The chain couples TRBV7-2 to TRBJ2-2; TRBD2 could be the D gene, as 6 bases match. V is pared back by 7 bases and J by 4 bases, with 16 bases lying between the germline termini. Including the terminal cysteine and phenylalanine, the CDR3 comprises 15 residues. Here the CDR3 DNA is all that survives: 45 bases in frame from base 1. CDR1 and CDR2 are drawn from the germline V gene: SGHTA, FQGNSA.